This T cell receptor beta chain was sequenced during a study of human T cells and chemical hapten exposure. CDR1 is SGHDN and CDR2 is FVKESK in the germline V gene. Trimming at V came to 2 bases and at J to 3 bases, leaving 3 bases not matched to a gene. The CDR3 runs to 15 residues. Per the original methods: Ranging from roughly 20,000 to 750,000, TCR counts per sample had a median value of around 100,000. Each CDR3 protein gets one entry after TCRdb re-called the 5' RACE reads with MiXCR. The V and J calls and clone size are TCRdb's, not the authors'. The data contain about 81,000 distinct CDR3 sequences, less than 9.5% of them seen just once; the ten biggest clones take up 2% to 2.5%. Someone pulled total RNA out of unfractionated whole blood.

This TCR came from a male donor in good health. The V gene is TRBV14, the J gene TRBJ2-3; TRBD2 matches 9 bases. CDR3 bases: TGTGCCAGCAGCCAAACTAGCGGGTGGACAGATACGCAGTATTTT. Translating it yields CASSQTSGWTDTQYF.